Only a few counts were recorded for the clone carrying this T cell receptor beta chain. V lost 3 bases and J lost 2; bases outside the gene matches: 3. The CDR3 spans 15 residues. CDR1 MRHNA and CDR2 SNTAGT come from the germline V gene. The sample is drawn from a study of cytomegalovirus exposure and HLA in healthy donors. PCR used 60 Vbeta primers and 13 Jbeta primers. Clones were read by immunoSEQ multiplex PCR, and TCRdb kept only the in-frame ones, dropping some. Among approximately 170,000 clones listed, over 70% were seen once. The TCR comes from a woman in her 30s in good health and CMV-seropositive. This chain connects TRBV6-4 to TRBJ2-3; 9 bases line up with TRBD1. Sequenced material: PBMCs. Here the CDR3 reads CASSEQGAPTDTQYF. In DNA, the CDR3 is TGTGCCAGCAGTGAACAGGGGGCGCCCACAGATACGCAGTATTTT.